This TCR beta chain was captured in a study of cytomegalovirus exposure and HLA in healthy donors. Study-level findings and limits: Sequence variants that were highly shared formed a cluster that was likely a sequencing artifact.

Regarding this clone: Its specificity is not known.

Germline lookup yields CDR1 MDHEN and CDR2 SYDVKM. Between the trimmed V and J ends, which lost 4 bases and 2 bases, there was a span of 18 bases. This CDR3 is 16 amino acids long. Use of 60 Vbeta and 13 Jbeta primers characterized the PCR. Produced via immunoSEQ multiplex PCR; TCRdb's table is partial and in-frame only. Of roughly 150,000 clones listed, roughly 79% are singletons. J is TRBJ2-7 and V is TRBV28, with a tentative D call TRBD2 (5 bases). The sequenced sample consisted of PBMCs. This TCR came from a woman aged 35 to 49 in good health and CMV-seronegative. The CDR3 sequence: CASSSPGSARTYEQYF. The DNA for the CDR3 is TGTGCCAGCAGTTCCCCGGGGAGCGCAAGAACCTACGAGCAGTACTTC.